This TCR beta chain stems from a study of shared clonotypes between healthy human individuals. In the authors' methods: ImmunoSEQ yielded junction-only sequences lacking quality scores, so filtering differed. Assay: immunoSEQ multiplex PCR; the TCRdb copy retains only in-frame clones and omits some. The V and J calls and clone size come from that table; D and trimming were worked out from the DNA. The sample has around 690,000 clones; about 90% are singletons. Whole-study results and caveats: What naive subsets generally showed was a larger estimated richness than memory subsets showed.

To note about this clone: Its antigen is unidentified.

CD45RO+ cells were combined with CCR7-negative CD45RA+ TemRA cells to form CD8 memory. Germline CDR1 and CDR2: MNHEY and SVGAGI. The V and J ends lost 4 bases and 4 bases, in that order; junction bases with no gene match: 6. The CDR3 totals 15 residues. The chain joins TRBV6-5 to TRBJ1-4; 7 bases map to TRBD1. The receptor was derived from a man aged 18 to 30 in good health. Some clones in this sample may be carry-over from other donors' samples. Sequences were obtained from memory CD8+ T cells from PBMCs. Described subset: CD45RO+ cells pooled with CCR7-negative TemRA cells. For the CDR3, the DNA is TGTGCCAGCAGTTCGACAGGGTACCGTAATGAAAAACTGTTTTTT. Amino acid sequence: CASSSTGYRNEKLFF.